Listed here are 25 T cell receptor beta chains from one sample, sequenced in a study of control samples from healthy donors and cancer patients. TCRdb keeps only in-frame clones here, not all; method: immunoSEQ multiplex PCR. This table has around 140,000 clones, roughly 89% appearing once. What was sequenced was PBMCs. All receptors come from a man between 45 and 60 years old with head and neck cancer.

CDR3 nucleotides: TGTGCCAGCAGTGAAGGGAGGACAGGGGAGACGGAGACCCAGTACTTC. Amino acid sequence: CASSEGRTGETETQYF. This chain uses TRBV6-1 with TRBJ2-5, with 9 positions matching TRBD1. Germline CDR1 reads MNHNS; CDR2 reads SASEGT. V lost 1 base to trimming and J lost 5 bases; unmatched junction nucleotides: 8. The CDR3 is made up of 16 amino acids.

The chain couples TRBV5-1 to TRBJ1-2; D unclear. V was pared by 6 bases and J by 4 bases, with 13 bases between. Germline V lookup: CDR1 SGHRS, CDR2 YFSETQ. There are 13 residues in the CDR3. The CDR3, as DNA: TGCGCCAGCAACCCGGGAGGAGGCTATGGCTACACCTTC. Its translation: CASNPGGGYGYTF.

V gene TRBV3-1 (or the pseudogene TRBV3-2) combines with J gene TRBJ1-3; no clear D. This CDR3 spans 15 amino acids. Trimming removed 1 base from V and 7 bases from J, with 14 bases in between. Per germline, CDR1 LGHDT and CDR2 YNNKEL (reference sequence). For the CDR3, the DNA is TGTGCCAGCAGCCAAGGGAGCTCCTCTCGGAACACCATATATTTT. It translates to CASSQGSSSRNTIYF.

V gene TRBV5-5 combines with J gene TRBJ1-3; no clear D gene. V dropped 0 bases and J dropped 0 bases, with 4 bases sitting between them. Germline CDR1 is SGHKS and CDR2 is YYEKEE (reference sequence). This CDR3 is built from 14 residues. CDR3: CASSLEVSGNTIYF. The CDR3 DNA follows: TGTGCCAGCAGCTTGGAGGTCTCTGGAAACACCATATATTTT.

The CDR3 protein is CASSRTSGQFF. The CDR3 DNA is TGTGCCAGCAGCAGGACTAGCGGACAGTTCTTC. The V gene is TRBV6-2 or TRBV6-3, the J gene TRBJ2-1; 10 bases fit TRBD2. V was clipped by 6 bases and J by 13 bases; unmatched bases: 3. This CDR3 contains 11 residues. The V gene's germline CDR1 is MNHEY and CDR2 SVGEGT.

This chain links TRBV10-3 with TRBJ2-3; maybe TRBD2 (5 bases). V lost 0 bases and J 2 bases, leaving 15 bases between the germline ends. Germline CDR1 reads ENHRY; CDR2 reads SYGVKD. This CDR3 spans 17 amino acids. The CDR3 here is CAISESSGIPSTDTQYF. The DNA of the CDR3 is TGTGCCATCAGTGAGTCGTCGGGGATCCCCTCCACAGATACGCAGTATTTT.

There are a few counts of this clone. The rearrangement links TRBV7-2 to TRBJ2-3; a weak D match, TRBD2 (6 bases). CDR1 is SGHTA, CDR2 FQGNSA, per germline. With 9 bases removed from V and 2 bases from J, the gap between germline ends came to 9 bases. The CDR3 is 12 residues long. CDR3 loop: CASGGFTDTQYF. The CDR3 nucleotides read TGTGCCAGTGGGGGGTTCACAGATACGCAGTATTTT.

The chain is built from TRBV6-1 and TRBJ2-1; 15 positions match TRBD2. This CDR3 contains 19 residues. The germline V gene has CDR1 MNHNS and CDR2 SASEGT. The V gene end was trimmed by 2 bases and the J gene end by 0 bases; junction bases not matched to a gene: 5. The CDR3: CASSEWGLAGGSSYNEQFF. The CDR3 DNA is TGTGCCAGCAGTGAATGGGGACTAGCGGGGGGAAGCTCCTACAATGAGCAGTTCTTC.

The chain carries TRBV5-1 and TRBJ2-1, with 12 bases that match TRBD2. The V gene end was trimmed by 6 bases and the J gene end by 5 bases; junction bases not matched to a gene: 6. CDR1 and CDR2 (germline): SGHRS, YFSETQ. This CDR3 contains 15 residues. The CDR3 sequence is CASNQGLAGNNEQFF. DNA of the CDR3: TGCGCCAGCAACCAAGGACTAGCGGGGAACAATGAGCAGTTCTTC. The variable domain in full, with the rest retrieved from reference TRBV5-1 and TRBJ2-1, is KAGVTQTPRYLIKTRGQQVTLSCSPISGHRSVSWYQQTPGQGLQFLFEYFSETQRNKGNFPGRFSGRQFSNSRSEMNVSTLELGDSALYLCASNQGLAGNNEQFFGPGTRLTVL.

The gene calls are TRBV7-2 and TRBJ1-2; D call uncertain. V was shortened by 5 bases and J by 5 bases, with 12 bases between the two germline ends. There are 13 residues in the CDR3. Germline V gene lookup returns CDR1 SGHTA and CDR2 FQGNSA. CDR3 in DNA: TGTGCCAGCAGCCCGCAGAGAGGATATGGCTACACCTTC. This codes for CASSPQRGYGYTF.

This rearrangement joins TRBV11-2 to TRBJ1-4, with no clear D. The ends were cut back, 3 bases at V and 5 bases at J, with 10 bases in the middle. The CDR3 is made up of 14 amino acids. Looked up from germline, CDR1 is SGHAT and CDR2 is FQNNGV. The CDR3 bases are TGTGCCAGCAGCTTGGACGGATCGAATGAAAAACTGTTTTTT. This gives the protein CASSLDGSNEKLFF.

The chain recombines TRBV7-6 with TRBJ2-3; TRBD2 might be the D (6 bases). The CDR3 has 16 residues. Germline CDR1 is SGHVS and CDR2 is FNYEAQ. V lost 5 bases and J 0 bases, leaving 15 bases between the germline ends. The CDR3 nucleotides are TGTGCCAGCAGCGCCCTAGGCGGGGCTAGCACAGATACGCAGTATTTT. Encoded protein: CASSALGGASTDTQYF.

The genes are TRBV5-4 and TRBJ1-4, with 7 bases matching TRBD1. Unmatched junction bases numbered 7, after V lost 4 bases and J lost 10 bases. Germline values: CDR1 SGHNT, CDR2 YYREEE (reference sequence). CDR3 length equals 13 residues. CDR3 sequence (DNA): TGTGCCAGCAGCGGAGGGGGCGACGGAAAACTGTTTTTT. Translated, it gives CASSGGGDGKLFF.

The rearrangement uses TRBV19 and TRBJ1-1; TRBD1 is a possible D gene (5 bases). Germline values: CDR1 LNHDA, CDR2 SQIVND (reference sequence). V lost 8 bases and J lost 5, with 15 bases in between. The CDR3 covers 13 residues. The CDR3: CASGSGRGTEAFF. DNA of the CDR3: TGTGCCAGTGGTTCGGGGCGGGGTACTGAAGCTTTCTTT.

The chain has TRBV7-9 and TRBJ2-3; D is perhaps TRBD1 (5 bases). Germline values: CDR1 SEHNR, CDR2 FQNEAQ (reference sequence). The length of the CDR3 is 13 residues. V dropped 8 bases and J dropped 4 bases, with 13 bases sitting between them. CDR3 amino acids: CASLEGVADTQYF. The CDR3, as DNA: TGTGCCAGCTTGGAAGGGGTGGCAGATACGCAGTATTTT.

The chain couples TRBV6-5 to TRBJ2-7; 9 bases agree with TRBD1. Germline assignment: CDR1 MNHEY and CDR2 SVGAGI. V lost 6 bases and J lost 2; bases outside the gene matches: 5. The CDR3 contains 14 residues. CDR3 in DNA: TGTGCCAGCAGAGCCGGGACAGGGACCTACGAGCAGTACTTC. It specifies CASRAGTGTYEQYF.

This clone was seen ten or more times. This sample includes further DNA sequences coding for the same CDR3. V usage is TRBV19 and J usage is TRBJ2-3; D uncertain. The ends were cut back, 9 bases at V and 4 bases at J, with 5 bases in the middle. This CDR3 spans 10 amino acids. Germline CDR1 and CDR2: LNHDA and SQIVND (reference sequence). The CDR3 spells CASESDTQYF. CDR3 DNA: TGTGCCAGCGAGTCAGATACGCAGTATTTT.

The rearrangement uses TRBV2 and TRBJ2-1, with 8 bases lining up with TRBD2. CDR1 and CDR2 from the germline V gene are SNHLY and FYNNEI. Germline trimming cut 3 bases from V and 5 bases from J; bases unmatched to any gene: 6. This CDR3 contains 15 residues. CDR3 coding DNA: TGTGCCAGCAGTGACCCGGCGGGGGGCCACAATGAGCAGTTCTTC. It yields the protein CASSDPAGGHNEQFF.

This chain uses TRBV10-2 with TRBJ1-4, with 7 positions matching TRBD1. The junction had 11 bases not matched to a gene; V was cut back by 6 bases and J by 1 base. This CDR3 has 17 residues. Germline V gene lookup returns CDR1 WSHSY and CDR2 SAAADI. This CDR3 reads CASRKSAGGLTNEKLFF. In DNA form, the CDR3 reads TGCGCCAGCAGGAAATCGGCAGGGGGATTAACTAATGAAAAACTGTTTTTT.

The DNA for the CDR3 is TGTGCCAGCAGCCCCCGGACAGGGCTTTACACTGAAGCTTTCTTT. Protein: CASSPRTGLYTEAFF. The V call is TRBV14, the J call TRBJ1-1; TRBD1 aligns across 8 bases. Germline CDR1 SGHDN, CDR2 FVKESK. J lost 3 bases, V lost 4 bases, and 7 bases had no gene match. The CDR3 length is 15 residues.

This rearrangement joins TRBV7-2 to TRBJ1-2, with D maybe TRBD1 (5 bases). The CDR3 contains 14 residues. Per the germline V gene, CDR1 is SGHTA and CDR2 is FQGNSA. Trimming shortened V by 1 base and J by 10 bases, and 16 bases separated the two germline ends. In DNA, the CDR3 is TGTGCCAGCAGCTTAGGGGGACCGTCGGTTGACTACACCTTC. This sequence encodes CASSLGGPSVDYTF.

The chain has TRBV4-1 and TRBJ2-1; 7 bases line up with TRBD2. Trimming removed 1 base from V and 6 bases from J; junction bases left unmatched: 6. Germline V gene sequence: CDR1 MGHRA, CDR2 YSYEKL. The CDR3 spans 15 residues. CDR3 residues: CASSQGLAGRNEQFF. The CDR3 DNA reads TGCGCCAGCAGCCAAGGGTTAGCGGGTCGCAATGAGCAGTTCTTC.

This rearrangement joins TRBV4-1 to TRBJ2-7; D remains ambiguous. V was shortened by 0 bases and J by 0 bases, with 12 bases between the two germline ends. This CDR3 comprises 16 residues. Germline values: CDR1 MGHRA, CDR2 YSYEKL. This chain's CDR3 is CASSQDAPMTSYEQYF. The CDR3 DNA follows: TGCGCCAGCAGCCAAGATGCTCCGATGACCTCCTACGAGCAGTACTTC.

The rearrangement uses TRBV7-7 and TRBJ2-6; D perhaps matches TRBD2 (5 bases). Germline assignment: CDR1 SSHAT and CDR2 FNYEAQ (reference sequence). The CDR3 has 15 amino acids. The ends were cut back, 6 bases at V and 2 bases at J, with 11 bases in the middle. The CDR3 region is CASSSDIPGANVLTF. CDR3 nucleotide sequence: TGTGCCAGCAGTAGCGACATTCCTGGGGCCAACGTCCTGACTTTC.

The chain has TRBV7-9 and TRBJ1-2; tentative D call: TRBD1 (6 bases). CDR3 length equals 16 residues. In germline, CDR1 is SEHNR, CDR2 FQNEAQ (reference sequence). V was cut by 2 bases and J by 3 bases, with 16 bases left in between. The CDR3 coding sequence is TGTGCCAGCAGCTTAACTCCGGGGGCAAAGCACTATGGCTACACCTTC. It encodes CASSLTPGAKHYGYTF.